The subject of this entry is one T cell receptor (beta chain). The antigen remains unidentified. This record comes from a study of shared clonotypes between healthy human individuals. Study-wide results and caveats: Among non-shared clonotypes, generation probabilities were lower than among those shared by all four donors.

This table comes from immunoSEQ multiplex PCR, and its TCRdb copy is limited to in-frame clones, with some not included. The table lists about 820,000 clones, about 92% of them singletons. CDR3 length: 15 residues. Trimming removed 3 bases from V and 5 bases from J, with 15 bases in between. Germline V gene lookup returns CDR1 SGDLS and CDR2 YYNGEE. Naive CD8 cells comprised CD45RO-negative, CCR7-positively selected cells, excluding terminally differentiated effector memory CD45RA+ cells. The source of this sequence is a man aged 25 to 40 in good health. The specimen sequenced was naive CD8+ T cells sorted from blood. The chain carries TRBV9 and TRBJ2-1, with D possibly being TRBD1 or TRBD2 (5 bases each). The CDR3 spells CASSALLGANNEQFF. CDR3 nucleotide sequence: TGTGCCAGCAGCGCCTTACTAGGGGCCAACAATGAGCAGTTCTTC.